Each of the 30 T cell receptor beta chains below was sequenced from the same sample in a study of blood T cell repertoires in COVID-19. Data came from immunoSEQ multiplex PCR; TCRdb stores just in-frame clones and leaves some out. Of 95,000 to 150,000 clones listed, 65% to 90% are singletons. The sample was peripheral blood. The receptor set was obtained from a man of 80 years or more with acute or convalescent COVID-19.

Only one count was recorded for this clone. This chain connects TRBV7-3 to TRBJ2-1; maybe TRBD1 (6 bases). The V gene's germline CDR1 is SGHTA and CDR2 FQGTGA. The CDR3 sequence is 15 residues long. With 4 bases removed from V and 2 bases from J, the gap between germline ends came to 12 bases. The CDR3 region has the DNA TGTGCCAGCAGCTCGAAGGACAGAACCTACAATGAGCAGTTCTTC. Translation: CASSSKDRTYNEQFF.

This clone was detected only a few times. This rearrangement joins TRBV7-3 to TRBJ1-6; D uncertain. Deletions cut 2 bases from V and 4 bases from J, with 6 bases between. The CDR3 is 14 amino acids. Germline loops: CDR1 SGHTA, CDR2 FQGTGA. The CDR3 here is CASSLSFYNSPLHF. CDR3 DNA sequence: TGTGCCAGCAGCTTATCCTTTTATAATTCACCCCTCCACTTT.

This chain connects TRBV5-4 to TRBJ2-1, with 9 bases fitting TRBD1. CDR3 length: 14 residues. Looked up from germline, CDR1 is SGHNT and CDR2 is YYREEE (reference sequence). V was clipped by 2 bases and J by 7 bases; unmatched bases: 4. The CDR3 nucleotides read TGTGCCAGCAGCTTTTGGGACAGGGTAAATGAGCAGTTCTTC. This gives the protein CASSFWDRVNEQFF.

This rearrangement joins TRBV19 to TRBJ1-5; D perhaps matches TRBD1 (5 bases). The V and J ends lost 7 bases and 6 bases respectively, with 16 bases between them. Per germline, CDR1 LNHDA and CDR2 SQIVND (reference sequence). This CDR3 has 14 amino acids. CDR3 sequence: CASMAGRDTQPQHF. The CDR3 nucleotides read TGTGCCAGTATGGCAGGGCGAGATACTCAGCCCCAGCATTTT. The entire variable domain, with the rest obtained from reference TRBV19 and TRBJ1-5, is as follows: DGGITQSPKYLFRKEGQNVTLSCEQNLNHDAMYWYRQDPGQGLRLIYYSQIVNDFQKGDIAEGYSVSREKKESFPLTVTSAQKNPTAFYLCASMAGRDTQPQHFGDGTRLSIL.

The chain is built from TRBV5-1 and TRBJ1-1; TRBD1 agrees at 7 bases. From germline, CDR1 is SGHRS and CDR2 YFSETQ. J lost 0 bases, V lost 5 bases, and 7 bases had no gene match. The CDR3 is made up of 15 amino acids. DNA of the CDR3: TGCGCCAGCAGAGTAAACAGGGGCGTGAACACTGAAGCTTTCTTT. It specifies CASRVNRGVNTEAFF. Based on the CDR3 plus reference TRBV5-1 and TRBJ1-1, the full variable domain is KAGVTQTPRYLIKTRGQQVTLSCSPISGHRSVSWYQQTPGQGLQFLFEYFSETQRNKGNFPGRFSGRQFSNSRSEMNVSTLELGDSALYLCASRVNRGVNTEAFFGQGTRLTVV.

To note about this clone: Sequence at one end of the junction differs from germline and may be a read error. This sequence joins TRBV7-7 and TRBJ1-4; no clear D gene. The CDR3 spans 15 residues. Germline V gene data show CDR1 as SSHAT and CDR2 as FNYEAQ (reference sequence). In nucleotides, the CDR3 is TGTGCTAGCAGCTTAGGCGACGGACTTAATGAAAAACTGTTTTTT. It codes for CASSLGDGLNEKLFF.

This clone was recorded a few times. The CDR3 DNA follows: TGCAGTGCTAGTCCAGGGCCCATGAACACTGAAGCTTTCTTT. The encoded protein is CSASPGPMNTEAFF. V and J are TRBV20-1 and TRBJ1-1, with D tentatively TRBD1 (5 bases). The CDR3 totals 14 residues. Trimming stripped 3 bases from V and 0 bases from J, with 11 bases between. Germline CDR1 is DFQATT and CDR2 is SNEGSKA (reference sequence).

This clone showed up just a few times. This chain links TRBV9 with TRBJ2-2, with no clear D. CDR1 and CDR2 (germline): SGDLS, YYNGEE. V shed 2 bases and J shed 4 bases, with 9 bases lying between them. This CDR3 contains 14 residues. The CDR3 DNA reads TGTGCCAGCAGCGTCGAACAGATCACCGGGGAGCTGTTTTTT. Translated: CASSVEQITGELFF.

V usage is TRBV4-1 and J usage is TRBJ1-1; D unclear. V lost 4 bases and J lost 4, with 13 bases in between. The CDR3 extends over 14 amino acids. Germline values: CDR1 MGHRA, CDR2 YSYEKL. This CDR3 reads CASSLRGEGTEAFF. The CDR3 DNA sequence: TGCGCCAGCAGCCTGCGGGGTGAAGGCACTGAAGCTTTCTTT.

The rearrangement links TRBV28 to TRBJ1-2, with 7 bases that match TRBD1. This CDR3 spans 14 amino acids. In germline, CDR1 is MDHEN, CDR2 SYDVKM. V trimming: 7 bases; J trimming: 8 bases; junction bases outside the gene matches: 13. The CDR3 DNA sequence: TGTGCCAGCACCCCGGGACAGAGTATTACGGGCTACACCTTC. Translating it yields CASTPGQSITGYTF.

The chain joins TRBV4-1 to TRBJ1-1; D ambiguous. The V and J ends lost 1 base and 10 bases respectively, with 10 bases between them. CDR3 size: 12 residues. Germline V gives CDR1 MGHRA, CDR2 YSYEKL. CDR3 DNA: TGCGCCAGCAGCCAAGGAGGGAGGGTAGCTTTCTTT. This encodes CASSQGGRVAFF.

The J gene is TRBJ1-3, the V gene TRBV25-1, with D maybe TRBD1 (6 bases). The CDR3 totals 14 residues. Looked up from germline, CDR1 is MGHDK and CDR2 is SYGVNS. The V end was cut by 6 bases, the J end by 4 bases, with 13 bases between. CDR3 sequence (DNA): TGTGCCAGCAGCTCCAGGGGCTTCGGAAACACCATATATTTT. This gives the protein CASSSRGFGNTIYF.

The chain carries TRBV5-1 and TRBJ2-4, with 11 bases identical to TRBD2. V gave up 2 bases and J gave up 11 bases; unmatched junction bases: 9. The germline CDR1 and CDR2 sequences are SGHRS and YFSETQ. The CDR3 is 15 amino acids. CDR3 sequence: CASSLTSGGSSVQYF. In DNA, the CDR3 is TGCGCCAGCAGCTTAACTAGCGGGGGCTCCTCAGTTCAGTACTTC.

The chain has TRBV18 and TRBJ1-5, with TRBD1 matching over 7 bases. This CDR3 region has 16 residues. The germline CDR1 and CDR2 sequences are KGHSH and LQKENI. Germline trimming cut 5 bases from V and 3 bases from J; bases unmatched to any gene: 10. The DNA for the CDR3 is TGTGCCAGCTCATCCGGACAGGCGGGGACCAATCAGCCCCAGCATTTT. As protein: CASSSGQAGTNQPQHF.

This sequence joins TRBV5-1 and TRBJ2-7, with D perhaps matching TRBD2 (6 bases). Germline CDR1 SGHRS, CDR2 YFSETQ. This CDR3 is built from 12 residues. V lost 7 bases, J lost 5 bases, and 13 bases lay in between. DNA for the CDR3: TGCGCCAGCGCCGGGGACTTTAACGAGCAGTACTTC. Protein product: CASAGDFNEQYF.

This chain uses TRBV7-2 with TRBJ1-5; D unresolved. Per germline, CDR1 SGHTA and CDR2 FQGNSA. The V gene lost 1 base and the J gene lost 4 bases, with 14 bases spanning the gap. This CDR3 has 16 amino acids. The CDR3, as DNA: TGTGCCAGCAGCTTAGTGGCGGGAATGGGAAATCAGCCCCAGCATTTT. Protein product: CASSLVAGMGNQPQHF.

The V call is TRBV10-2, the J call TRBJ2-5, with D perhaps matching TRBD1 (5 bases). CDR1 and CDR2 (germline): WSHSY, SAAADI. The CDR3 loop spans 12 amino acids. V gave up 6 bases and J gave up 2 bases, with 7 bases separating them. CDR3 in amino acids: CASRTAQETQYF. For the CDR3, the DNA is TGCGCCAGCAGGACAGCTCAAGAGACCCAGTACTTC.

The chain carries TRBV25-1 and TRBJ1-3; 8 bases are shared with TRBD1. Germline lookup yields CDR1 MGHDK and CDR2 SYGVNS. The CDR3 totals 16 residues. Unmatched junction bases numbered 7, after V lost 3 bases and J lost 3 bases. The CDR3 region is CASSDPATGDGNTIYF. The CDR3 DNA follows: TGTGCCAGCAGTGACCCCGCGACAGGGGATGGAAACACCATATATTTT.

This clone was picked up one time. The rearrangement uses TRBV28 and TRBJ1-1; 8 bases fit TRBD1. Looked up from germline, CDR1 is MDHEN and CDR2 is SYDVKM. The ends lost 4 bases at V and 4 bases at J; junction bases unmatched: 8. The CDR3 extends over 15 amino acids. CDR3 DNA sequence: TGTGCCAGCAGTTCATCAGGGGGCCCGGGCACTGAAGCTTTCTTT. Translation gives CASSSSGGPGTEAFF.

The chain joins TRBV9 to TRBJ2-3; 8 nucleotides line up with TRBD1. V lost 4 bases and J lost 5; bases outside the gene matches: 9. The CDR3 sequence is 15 residues long. Per germline, CDR1 SGDLS and CDR2 YYNGEE. The CDR3 bases are TGTGCCAGCAGCACCCAGGGGGCTCCTGGAGATACGCAGTATTTT. Protein product: CASSTQGAPGDTQYF.

In this sample, this clone turned up a few times. The chain combines TRBV5-4 with TRBJ1-2, with TRBD1 as a possible D gene (5 bases). Per germline, CDR1 SGHNT and CDR2 YYREEE (reference sequence). V lost 5 bases and J 3 bases, leaving 14 bases between the germline ends. The CDR3 is 14 amino acids. This chain's CDR3 is CASRPSTGDYGYTF. CDR3 in DNA: TGTGCCAGCAGGCCCAGTACAGGTGACTATGGCTACACCTTC.

This chain uses TRBV19 with TRBJ1-5; D is undetermined. V was shortened by 0 bases and J by 8 bases, with 14 bases between the two germline ends. Per the germline V gene, CDR1 is LNHDA and CDR2 is SQIVND (reference sequence). The length of the CDR3 is 15 residues. This CDR3 is CASSIDPGNREPQHF. As DNA, the CDR3 is TGTGCCAGTAGTATAGACCCGGGAAATAGGGAGCCCCAGCATTTT.

This clone was counted between two and nine times. V is TRBV9 and J is TRBJ2-5; a weak D match, TRBD2 (5 bases). CDR3 length equals 16 residues. Germline values: CDR1 SGDLS, CDR2 YYNGEE. Trimming cost V 4 bases and J 3 bases, with 19 bases left between them. The CDR3 here is CASSPALLLGEETQYF. CDR3 DNA sequence: TGTGCCAGCAGCCCGGCCCTCCTCCTCGGGGAAGAGACCCAGTACTTC.

The chain links TRBV18 to TRBJ1-3, with 7 bases fitting TRBD1. This CDR3 comprises 14 residues. Trimming cost V 6 bases and J 2 bases; bases outside gene matches: 4. Per germline, CDR1 KGHSH and CDR2 LQKENI. The CDR3 protein is CASSTTGTGNTIYF. The CDR3 coding sequence is TGTGCCAGCTCCACGACAGGGACTGGAAACACCATATATTTT.

The genes are TRBV6-5 and TRBJ1-4; TRBD1 matches at 8 bases. Germline-derived CDR1 and CDR2 are MNHEY and SVGAGI. The ends lost 6 bases at V and 7 bases at J; junction bases unmatched: 10. The CDR3 is made up of 15 amino acids. The CDR3 is CASSGTGGSSEKLFF. DNA for the CDR3: TGTGCCAGCAGCGGTACAGGGGGAAGTTCTGAAAAACTGTTTTTT.

The genes are TRBV19 and TRBJ1-1; D ambiguous. Germline CDR1 reads LNHDA; CDR2 reads SQIVND (reference sequence). Trimming removed 5 bases from V and 1 base from J, with 11 bases in between. The CDR3 sequence is 14 residues long. The CDR3 loop reads CASSSRGGNTEAFF. Here the CDR3 DNA reads TGTGCCAGTAGTTCCCGGGGAGGGAACACTGAAGCTTTCTTT.

The chain joins TRBV20-1 to TRBJ1-3; the D gene is possibly TRBD1 (5 bases). The CDR3 contains 15 residues. The germline V gene encodes CDR1 DFQATT and CDR2 SNEGSKA (reference sequence). V was shortened by 3 bases and J by 0 bases, with 12 bases between the two germline ends. In DNA, the CDR3 is TGCAGTGCTAGTGGACATCCAACCTCTGGAAACACCATATATTTT. Protein sequence: CSASGHPTSGNTIYF.

The chain joins TRBV10-3 to TRBJ1-3; 8 nucleotides align to TRBD1. The V segment lost 6 bases and the J segment 9 bases; nucleotides outside the gene matches: 10. The germline V gene encodes CDR1 ENHRY and CDR2 SYGVKD. The CDR3 length is 14 residues. This CDR3 reads CAISAGTGIGTIYF. DNA for the CDR3: TGTGCCATCAGCGCCGGGACAGGAATAGGCACCATATATTTT.

This chain uses TRBV11-2 with TRBJ1-4; 8 bases are a match to TRBD1. CDR3 size: 14 residues. CDR1 is SGHAT, CDR2 FQNNGV, per germline. V lost 5 bases, J lost 5 bases, and 4 bases stayed unmatched. The CDR3 sequence is CASSPQGVNEKLFF. DNA for the CDR3: TGTGCCAGCAGCCCACAGGGGGTAAATGAAAAACTGTTTTTT.

The chain has TRBV10-2 and TRBJ1-6, with D maybe TRBD1 (6 bases). The germline V and J ends were trimmed by 6 bases and 2 bases, with 17 bases remaining between them. This CDR3 has 17 amino acids. Germline V gives CDR1 WSHSY, CDR2 SAAADI. The CDR3 DNA follows: TGCGCCAGCAGCCAAGGGGGGGCAATCACCTATAATTCACCCCTCCACTTT. Encoded protein: CASSQGGAITYNSPLHF.